This T cell receptor (beta chain) was recovered during a study of shared clonotypes between healthy human individuals. Whole-study results and caveats: Genetic and exposure-history diversity was limited by the few donors. Though the depth was large, rarefaction showed that sorted-subset sequencing was incomplete. Clonotype sharing among donors likely depends on sequencing depth.

The table came from immunoSEQ multiplex PCR; TCRdb's copy has only in-frame clones and leaves some out. The repertoire includes over a million clones, roughly 80% of them detected once, and 1.4% to 1.5% sits in the top ten. As to this clone: Its matching antigen is unknown.

Every one of the donors was a Caucasian adult that lived in Nashville, Tennessee. This receptor was obtained from a man aged 18 to 29 in good health. Sequencing input: memory CD4+ T cells sorted from blood. Sample subset: CD45RA-negative fraction.

As DNA, the CDR3 is TGTGCCAGCAGTTACGACAGCGCTGGTTCACCCCTCCACTTT. Protein: CASSYDSAGSPLHF. The rearrangement joins TRBV2 to TRBJ1-6; D is perhaps TRBD1 (5 bases). This CDR3 has 14 residues. V was shortened by 5 bases and J by 9 bases, with 14 bases between the two germline ends. Germline assignment: CDR1 SNHLY and CDR2 FYNNEI.